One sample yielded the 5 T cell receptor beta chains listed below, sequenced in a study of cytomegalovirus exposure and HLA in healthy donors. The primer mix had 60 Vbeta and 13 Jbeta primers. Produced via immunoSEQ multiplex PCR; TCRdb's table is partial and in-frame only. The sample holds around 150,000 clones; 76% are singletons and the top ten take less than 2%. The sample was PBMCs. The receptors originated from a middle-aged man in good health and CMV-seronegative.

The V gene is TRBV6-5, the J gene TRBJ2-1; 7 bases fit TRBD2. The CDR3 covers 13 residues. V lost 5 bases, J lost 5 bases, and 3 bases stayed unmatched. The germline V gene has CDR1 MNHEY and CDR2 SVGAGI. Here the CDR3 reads CASSTSVDNEQFF. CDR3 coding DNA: TGTGCCAGCAGTACTAGCGTGGACAATGAGCAGTTCTTC.

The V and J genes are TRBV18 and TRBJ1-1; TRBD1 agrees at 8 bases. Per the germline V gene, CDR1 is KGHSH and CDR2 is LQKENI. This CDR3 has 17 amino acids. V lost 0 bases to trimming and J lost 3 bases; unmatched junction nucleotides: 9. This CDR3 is CASSPPQGAEKDTEAFF. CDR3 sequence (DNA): TGTGCCAGCTCACCACCCCAGGGGGCTGAGAAGGACACTGAAGCTTTCTTT.

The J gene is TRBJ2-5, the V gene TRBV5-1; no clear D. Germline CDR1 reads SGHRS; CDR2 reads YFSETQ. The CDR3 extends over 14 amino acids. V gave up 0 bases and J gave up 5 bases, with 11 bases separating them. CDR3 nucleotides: TGCGCCAGCAGCTTGGCGACTGGAGAGGAGACCCAGTACTTC. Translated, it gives CASSLATGEETQYF.

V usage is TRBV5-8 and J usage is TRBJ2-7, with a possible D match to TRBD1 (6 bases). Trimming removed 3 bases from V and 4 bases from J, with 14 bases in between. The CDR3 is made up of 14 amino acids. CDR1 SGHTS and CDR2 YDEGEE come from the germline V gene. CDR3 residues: CASSWTVPQYEQYF. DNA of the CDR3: TGTGCCAGCAGCTGGACAGTGCCCCAATACGAGCAGTACTTC.

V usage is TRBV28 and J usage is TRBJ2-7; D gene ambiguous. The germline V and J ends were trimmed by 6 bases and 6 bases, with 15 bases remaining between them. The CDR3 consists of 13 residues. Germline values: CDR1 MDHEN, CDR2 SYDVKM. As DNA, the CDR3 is TGTGCCAGCAGCCAACACGTGGGCTCCGAGCAGTACTTC. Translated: CASSQHVGSEQYF.